Listed below are T cell receptor beta chains from one sample, sequenced in a study of blood T cell repertoires in COVID-19. Only in-frame clones appear in the TCRdb table, and some are missing; sequencing was by immunoSEQ multiplex PCR. Of a few hundred thousand clones listed, 80% to 90% are singletons. Sequencing was performed on PBMCs or T cells enriched from blood (not recorded which). Receptors originate from a man aged 25 to 40 who had recovered from COVID-19. Both conserved end residues are part of each CDR3. D genes are given only for firm matches. Clone size, where shown, is once, few, many, or a class for clones that have expanded.

V: TRBV5-6; size: -; J: TRBJ2-2; D: TRBD2; CDR3: CASSLVGREGRSGELFF; DNA: TGTGCCAGCAGCTTGGTGGGGCGGGAGGGCCGAAGCGGGGAGCTGTTTTTT
V: TRBV6-5; size: -; J: TRBJ2-7; D: -; CDR3: CASSYPDGGSYEQYF; DNA: TGTGCCAGCAGTTACCCGGACGGAGGCTCCTACGAGCAGTACTTC
V: TRBV19; size: -; J: TRBJ2-4; D: TRBD1; CDR3: CASRNRGQNIQYF; DNA: TGTGCCAGTAGAAACAGGGGACAAAACATTCAGTACTTC
V: TRBV6-5; size: -; J: TRBJ2-7; D: -; CDR3: CASTYDREAYEQYF; DNA: TGTGCCAGCACCTACGACAGGGAGGCCTACGAGCAGTACTTC
V: TRBV30; size: -; J: TRBJ1-4; D: -; CDR3: CAWSPPLGRGERTNEKLFF; DNA: TGTGCCTGGAGTCCTCCATTGGGGCGGGGAGAGAGAACTAATGAAAAACTGTTTTTT
V: TRBV5-1; size: few; J: TRBJ2-7; D: TRBD2; CDR3: CASSALAAQGSYEQYF; DNA: TGCGCCAGCAGCGCACTAGCGGCCCAGGGGTCCTACGAGCAGTACTTC
V: TRBV28; size: -; J: TRBJ2-1; D: -; CDR3: CASSFLSRGRGEQFF; DNA: TGTGCCAGCAGTTTCCTGTCTCGAGGCCGTGGTGAGCAGTTCTTC
V: TRBV15; size: once; J: TRBJ1-5; D: -; CDR3: CATSSEVGPQHF; DNA: TGTGCCACCAGTTCCGAGGTGGGGCCCCAGCATTTT
V: TRBV28; size: -; J: TRBJ2-7; D: TRBD1; CDR3: CASSLSETGSSYEQYF; DNA: TGTGCCAGCAGTTTATCCGAGACAGGGTCATCCTACGAGCAGTACTTC
V: TRBV29-1; size: -; J: TRBJ1-1; D: -; CDR3: CSPRGVQGTEAFF; DNA: TGCAGCCCCCGGGGGGTCCAGGGGACTGAAGCTTTCTTT
V: TRBV7-8; size: -; J: TRBJ2-1; D: TRBD1; CDR3: CASSLAGQGADEQFF; DNA: TGTGCCAGCAGCTTAGCCGGACAGGGCGCGGATGAGCAGTTCTTC
V: TRBV24-1; size: -; J: TRBJ2-5; D: TRBD2; CDR3: CATSDPGTSGETQYF; DNA: TGTGCCACCAGTGACCCTGGGACTAGCGGGGAGACCCAGTACTTC
V: TRBV7-9; size: -; J: TRBJ1-5; D: -; CDR3: CASSPDEGGQPQHF; DNA: TGTGCCAGCAGCCCCGACGAGGGAGGTCAGCCCCAGCATTTT
V: TRBV11-2; size: once; J: TRBJ2-3; D: TRBD2; CDR3: CASSPYPIAGLSTDTQYF; DNA: TGTGCCAGCAGCCCATACCCCATAGCGGGATTAAGCACAGATACGCAGTATTTT
V: TRBV30; size: -; J: TRBJ1-1; D: -; CDR3: CAWSGRHTEAFF; DNA: TGTGCCTGGAGTGGCAGGCACACTGAAGCTTTCTTT
V: TRBV5-8; size: -; J: TRBJ2-1; D: -; CDR3: CASSLHAGSYNEQFF; DNA: TGTGCCAGCAGCTTGCATGCGGGCTCCTACAATGAGCAGTTCTTC
V: TRBV28; size: -; J: TRBJ1-1; D: -; CDR3: CASRYRDRVNTEAFF; DNA: TGTGCCAGCAGATACAGGGACCGGGTGAACACTGAAGCTTTCTTT
V: TRBV28; size: -; J: TRBJ2-1; D: TRBD2; CDR3: CASSFGYRKRGDEQFF; DNA: TGTGCCAGCAGTTTCGGATACCGCAAACGGGGGGATGAGCAGTTCTTC
V: TRBV6-5; size: few; J: TRBJ1-2; D: -; CDR3: CASSSPGDNYGYTF; DNA: TGTGCCAGCAGTTCCCCGGGGGATAACTATGGCTACACCTTC
V: TRBV6-5; size: -; J: TRBJ1-1; D: -; CDR3: CASILNRETEAFF; DNA: TGTGCCAGTATCCTAAACAGGGAGACTGAAGCTTTCTTT
V: TRBV16; size: -; J: TRBJ2-1; D: TRBD2; CDR3: CASSSSSGSYNEQFF; DNA: TGTGCCAGCAGCTCCTCTAGCGGATCTTACAATGAGCAGTTCTTC
V: TRBV6-5; size: -; J: TRBJ2-1; D: -; CDR3: CASSPPGEEQFF; DNA: TGTGCCAGCAGCCCACCGGGGGAAGAGCAGTTCTTC
V: TRBV28; size: -; J: TRBJ2-7; D: -; CDR3: CASSFTPAGPTGGEQYF; DNA: TGTGCCAGCAGTTTTACACCGGCGGGGCCTACCGGGGGCGAGCAGTACTTC
V: TRBV10-1; size: once; J: TRBJ2-1; D: TRBD2; CDR3: CASSVVRTSGTNEQFF; DNA: TGCGCCAGCAGTGTGGTCCGGACTAGCGGGACCAATGAGCAGTTCTTC
V: TRBV27; size: few; J: TRBJ2-7; D: -; CDR3: CASSVRDGAYEQYF; DNA: TGTGCCAGCAGTGTGCGGGACGGAGCCTACGAGCAGTACTTC
V: TRBV28; size: -; J: TRBJ2-7; D: TRBD2; CDR3: CASSLYYGGRDYEQYF; DNA: TGTGCCAGCAGTTTATACTACGGCGGGAGAGACTACGAGCAGTACTTC
V: TRBV12-2; size: few; J: TRBJ2-7; D: -; CDR3: CASRLMLGRDPSYEQYF; DNA: TGTGCAAGTCGCTTAATGTTGGGGCGGGATCCGTCCTACGAGCAGTACTTC
V: TRBV28; size: few; J: TRBJ1-2; D: TRBD1; CDR3: CASSGRAGGNYGYTF; DNA: TGTGCCAGCAGTGGAAGGGCAGGGGGCAACTATGGCTACACCTTC
V: TRBV28; size: -; J: TRBJ1-6; D: -; CDR3: CASTPVGENSPLHF; DNA: TGTGCCAGCACCCCCGTTGGGGAGAATTCACCCCTCCACTTT
V: TRBV30; size: -; J: TRBJ1-4; D: TRBD1; CDR3: CAWSVKDRDEKLFF; DNA: TGTGCCTGGAGTGTAAAGGACAGGGACGAAAAACTGTTTTTT
V: TRBV15; size: -; J: TRBJ1-5; D: TRBD1; CDR3: CATSEATGGSSNQPQHF; DNA: TGTGCCACCAGCGAAGCTACAGGGGGCAGTAGCAATCAGCCCCAGCATTTT
V: TRBV6-1; size: few; J: TRBJ2-1; D: TRBD2; CDR3: CASSEQAGDGEQFF; DNA: TGTGCCAGCAGTGAACAAGCGGGAGACGGTGAGCAGTTCTTC
V: TRBV30; size: -; J: TRBJ2-3; D: -; CDR3: CAWSDGLMGSTDTQYF; DNA: TGTGCCTGGAGTGATGGACTAATGGGGAGCACAGATACGCAGTATTTT
V: TRBV5-1; size: -; J: TRBJ1-1; D: -; CDR3: CASSKETVNTEAFF; DNA: TGCGCCAGCAGCAAAGAGACAGTGAACACTGAAGCTTTCTTT
V: TRBV9; size: -; J: TRBJ2-5; D: -; CDR3: CASSAYRDYQETQYF; DNA: TGTGCCAGCAGCGCCTACCGGGACTACCAAGAGACCCAGTACTTC
V: TRBV27; size: -; J: TRBJ2-5; D: -; CDR3: CASSFMADLSRQTQYF; DNA: TGTGCCAGCAGTTTCATGGCAGACCTCTCGCGGCAGACCCAGTACTTC
V: TRBV7-9; size: -; J: TRBJ2-5; D: TRBD2; CDR3: CASSLRLAETQYF; DNA: TGTGCCAGCAGCTTAAGACTAGCGGAGACCCAGTACTTC
V: TRBV6-5; size: -; J: TRBJ2-1; D: -; CDR3: CASSSHRGEQFF; DNA: TGTGCCAGCAGTTCCCACCGGGGTGAGCAGTTCTTC
V: TRBV5-1; size: -; J: TRBJ1-1; D: -; CDR3: CASSSEGVTEAFF; DNA: TGCGCCAGCAGCTCGGAAGGGGTCACTGAAGCTTTCTTT
V: TRBV19; size: -; J: TRBJ1-5; D: -; CDR3: CASNKPNQPQHF; DNA: TGTGCCAGTAACAAACCGAATCAGCCCCAGCATTTT
V: TRBV27; size: -; J: TRBJ2-1; D: TRBD2; CDR3: CASSEWTSGNNEQFF; DNA: TGTGCCAGCAGCGAATGGACTAGCGGAAACAATGAGCAGTTCTTC
V: TRBV3-1/TRBV3-2; size: -; J: TRBJ2-2; D: -; CDR3: CASGGGNTGELFF; DNA: TGTGCCAGCGGGGGAGGGAACACCGGGGAGCTGTTTTTT
V: TRBV5-5; size: -; J: TRBJ2-7; D: -; CDR3: CASSLSGTASSYEQYF; DNA: TGTGCCAGCAGCTTATCAGGAACAGCCAGCTCCTACGAGCAGTACTTC
V: TRBV6-5; size: -; J: TRBJ1-2; D: -; CDR3: CASRPRQSGYGYTF; DNA: TGTGCCAGCAGACCACGACAGTCGGGTTATGGCTACACCTTC
V: TRBV28; size: once; J: TRBJ1-6; D: -; CDR3: CASRGGGNNSPLHF; DNA: TGTGCCAGCAGGGGTGGGGGGAATAATTCACCCCTCCACTTT
V: TRBV30; size: -; J: TRBJ1-6; D: -; CDR3: CATDQSLGLSPLHF; DNA: TGTGCCACCGACCAAAGTTTGGGGCTTTCACCCCTCCACTTT
V: TRBV15; size: -; J: TRBJ1-5; D: -; CDR3: CATSRAFYQPQHF; DNA: TGTGCCACCAGCAGAGCCTTTTATCAGCCCCAGCATTTT